Listed below are T cell receptor beta chains from one sample, sequenced in a study of cytomegalovirus exposure and HLA in healthy donors. The table came from immunoSEQ multiplex PCR; TCRdb's copy has only in-frame clones and leaves some out. Among 250,000 or so clones listed, about 80% were seen once. Sample: PBMCs. The receptors come from a woman in her sixties in good health and CMV-seropositive. The CDR3 runs from the conserved cysteine through the conserved F or W. A D gene is named only where the DNA matches it firmly. Clone size is given for some rows only: seen once, a few or many times, or a class if the clone is expanded.

J gene: TRBJ2-7; clone size: -; V gene: TRBV19; D gene: TRBD1; CDR3 protein: CASSTSGTGITYEQYF; CDR3 DNA: TGTGCCAGTAGTACGTCCGGGACAGGGATAACCTACGAGCAGTACTTC
J gene: TRBJ2-2; clone size: -; V gene: TRBV5-1; D gene: TRBD1; CDR3 protein: CASSQGQGSGELFF; CDR3 DNA: TGCGCCAGCAGCCAGGGACAGGGAAGCGGGGAGCTGTTTTTT
J gene: TRBJ2-2; clone size: -; V gene: TRBV4-1; D gene: -; CDR3 protein: CASSEQGGELFF; CDR3 DNA: TGCGCCAGCAGCGAGCAGGGCGGGGAGCTGTTTTTT
J gene: TRBJ2-7; clone size: -; V gene: TRBV9; D gene: TRBD1; CDR3 protein: CASSVGGQGRHEQYF; CDR3 DNA: TGTGCCAGCAGCGTAGGTGGACAGGGGCGACACGAGCAGTACTTC
J gene: TRBJ2-1; clone size: -; V gene: TRBV5-1; D gene: TRBD2; CDR3 protein: CASRPSGGSSYNEQFF; CDR3 DNA: TGCGCCAGCAGGCCTTCGGGCGGGAGTTCCTACAATGAGCAGTTCTTC
J gene: TRBJ2-7; clone size: -; V gene: TRBV5-1; D gene: -; CDR3 protein: CASSSEGLYEQYF; CDR3 DNA: TGCGCCAGCAGTTCTGAGGGCCTCTACGAGCAGTACTTC
J gene: TRBJ1-1; clone size: -; V gene: TRBV7-9; D gene: TRBD1; CDR3 protein: CASSLALGTDMNTEAFF; CDR3 DNA: TGTGCCAGCAGCTTAGCCCTGGGGACAGACATGAACACTGAAGCTTTCTTT
J gene: TRBJ2-7; clone size: -; V gene: TRBV12-5; D gene: TRBD2; CDR3 protein: CASGSTSGRPYEQYF; CDR3 DNA: TGTGCTAGTGGATCCACTAGCGGGAGACCCTACGAGCAGTACTTC
J gene: TRBJ1-4; clone size: -; V gene: TRBV15; D gene: TRBD1; CDR3 protein: CATSSRQGGYEKLFF; CDR3 DNA: TGTGCCACCAGCAGCCGACAGGGAGGATATGAAAAACTGTTTTTT
J gene: TRBJ1-1; clone size: few; V gene: TRBV30; D gene: -; CDR3 protein: CAWNLRGRTEAFF; CDR3 DNA: TGTGCCTGGAACCTCAGGGGAAGGACTGAAGCTTTCTTT
J gene: TRBJ2-2; clone size: -; V gene: TRBV30; D gene: -; CDR3 protein: CAWSVRRAGELFF; CDR3 DNA: TGTGCCTGGAGTGTACGGCGGGCCGGGGAGCTGTTTTTT
J gene: TRBJ2-7; clone size: -; V gene: TRBV5-4; D gene: TRBD1; CDR3 protein: CASSPGQNYEQYF; CDR3 DNA: TGTGCCAGCAGCCCGGGACAGAACTACGAGCAGTACTTC
J gene: TRBJ2-7; clone size: -; V gene: TRBV27; D gene: TRBD2; CDR3 protein: CASSFSGSSYEQYF; CDR3 DNA: TGTGCCAGCAGCTTTAGCGGGAGCTCCTACGAGCAGTACTTC
J gene: TRBJ2-5; clone size: -; V gene: TRBV5-1; D gene: TRBD1; CDR3 protein: CASSLDRGIETQYF; CDR3 DNA: TGCGCCAGCAGCTTGGACAGGGGGATAGAGACCCAGTACTTC
J gene: TRBJ2-3; clone size: -; V gene: TRBV19; D gene: -; CDR3 protein: CATKDRPGRTDTQYF; CDR3 DNA: TGTGCCACCAAAGACAGACCTGGACGCACAGATACGCAGTATTTT
J gene: TRBJ2-2; clone size: -; V gene: TRBV30; D gene: -; CDR3 protein: CAWSVSRPRGELFF; CDR3 DNA: TGTGCCTGGAGTGTTTCTCGACCCAGGGGGGAGCTGTTTTTT
J gene: TRBJ2-2; clone size: -; V gene: TRBV2; D gene: TRBD1; CDR3 protein: CASTPRTGGGGELFF; CDR3 DNA: TGTGCCAGCACGCCTAGGACAGGGGGAGGCGGGGAGCTGTTTTTT
J gene: TRBJ2-5; clone size: -; V gene: TRBV5-1; D gene: TRBD1; CDR3 protein: CASSYVPGQGRDETQYF; CDR3 DNA: TGCGCCAGCAGCTACGTCCCGGGACAGGGGCGGGACGAGACCCAGTACTTC
J gene: TRBJ2-2; clone size: -; V gene: TRBV19; D gene: -; CDR3 protein: CASRQYRVGGELFF; CDR3 DNA: TGTGCCAGTAGGCAATACAGGGTCGGCGGGGAGCTGTTTTTT
J gene: TRBJ2-4; clone size: once; V gene: TRBV18; D gene: TRBD1; CDR3 protein: CASSPLQGARGIQYF; CDR3 DNA: TGTGCCAGCTCACCGTTGCAGGGGGCTAGGGGCATTCAGTACTTC
J gene: TRBJ2-3; clone size: -; V gene: TRBV2; D gene: -; CDR3 protein: CASSAQGTSTDTQYF; CDR3 DNA: TGTGCCAGCAGTGCTCAGGGAACTAGCACAGATACGCAGTATTTT
J gene: TRBJ2-2; clone size: -; V gene: TRBV5-4; D gene: TRBD2; CDR3 protein: CASSLGTVAGAAGELFF; CDR3 DNA: TGTGCCAGCAGCTTAGGGACCGTAGCGGGAGCTGCCGGGGAGCTGTTTTTT
J gene: TRBJ1-2; clone size: -; V gene: TRBV10-3; D gene: TRBD1; CDR3 protein: CAISSGRGTGSHYGYTF; CDR3 DNA: TGTGCCATCAGTTCCGGGAGGGGGACAGGGTCGCACTATGGCTACACCTTC
J gene: TRBJ1-1; clone size: -; V gene: TRBV11-3; D gene: -; CDR3 protein: CASSLKRNTEAFF; CDR3 DNA: TGTGCCAGCAGCTTAAAGAGAAACACTGAAGCTTTCTTT
J gene: TRBJ2-2; clone size: -; V gene: TRBV7-2; D gene: TRBD2; CDR3 protein: CASSATSGFAGELFF; CDR3 DNA: TGTGCCAGCAGCGCGACTAGCGGGTTCGCCGGGGAGCTGTTTTTT
J gene: TRBJ1-5; clone size: -; V gene: TRBV18; D gene: -; CDR3 protein: CASSLDRNQPQHF; CDR3 DNA: TGTGCCAGCTCACTAGACAGAAATCAGCCCCAGCATTTT
J gene: TRBJ1-4; clone size: once; V gene: TRBV5-1; D gene: TRBD1; CDR3 protein: CASSTGQGRATNEKLFF; CDR3 DNA: TGCGCCAGCAGCACCGGACAGGGGCGGGCAACTAATGAAAAACTGTTTTTT
J gene: TRBJ2-5; clone size: -; V gene: TRBV28; D gene: -; CDR3 protein: CASSFPPTDYQETQYF; CDR3 DNA: TGTGCCAGCAGTTTTCCCCCCACTGATTACCAAGAGACCCAGTACTTC
J gene: TRBJ1-3; clone size: -; V gene: TRBV5-1; D gene: TRBD1; CDR3 protein: CASSWDSRISSGNTIYF; CDR3 DNA: TGCGCCAGCAGCTGGGACAGTAGGATCTCCTCTGGAAACACCATATATTTT
J gene: TRBJ2-2; clone size: -; V gene: TRBV7-9; D gene: TRBD1; CDR3 protein: CSSSLQGALSGELFF; CDR3 DNA: TGTTCCAGCAGCTTACAGGGGGCGCTGAGCGGGGAGCTGTTTTTT
J gene: TRBJ2-5; clone size: -; V gene: TRBV18; D gene: -; CDR3 protein: CASHPRVVETQYF; CDR3 DNA: TGTGCCAGCCACCCACGGGTTGTGGAGACCCAGTACTTC
J gene: TRBJ1-5; clone size: -; V gene: TRBV18; D gene: -; CDR3 protein: CASSQGRNQPQHF; CDR3 DNA: TGTGCCAGCTCTCAGGGCCGCAATCAGCCCCAGCATTTT
J gene: TRBJ1-2; clone size: -; V gene: TRBV9; D gene: TRBD1; CDR3 protein: CASSATGDQRIGYTF; CDR3 DNA: TGTGCCAGCAGCGCCACAGGGGACCAAAGAATTGGCTACACCTTC
J gene: TRBJ1-3; clone size: -; V gene: TRBV19; D gene: -; CDR3 protein: CASSIRGPRNTIYF; CDR3 DNA: TGTGCCAGTAGTATCCGGGGTCCTAGAAACACCATATATTTT
J gene: TRBJ2-7; clone size: -; V gene: TRBV9; D gene: -; CDR3 protein: CASSDHLTGSDGQYF; CDR3 DNA: TGTGCCAGCAGCGATCATCTAACAGGGTCCGACGGGCAGTACTTC
J gene: TRBJ1-6; clone size: once; V gene: TRBV6-5; D gene: -; CDR3 protein: CASSYTRGLKSPLHF; CDR3 DNA: TGTGCCAGCAGCTACACACGGGGTTTGAAGTCACCCCTCCACTTT
J gene: TRBJ1-1; clone size: -; V gene: TRBV5-1; D gene: -; CDR3 protein: CASSLGQINTEAFF; CDR3 DNA: TGCGCCAGCAGCTTGGGACAGATTAACACTGAAGCTTTCTTT
J gene: TRBJ1-2; clone size: -; V gene: TRBV30; D gene: -; CDR3 protein: CAWSWLRGGYTF; CDR3 DNA: TGTGCCTGGAGTTGGCTTCGGGGTGGCTACACCTTC
J gene: TRBJ2-1; clone size: -; V gene: TRBV6-1; D gene: -; CDR3 protein: CASTSTWAYNEQFF; CDR3 DNA: TGTGCCAGCACCTCTACCTGGGCGTACAATGAGCAGTTCTTC
J gene: TRBJ2-7; clone size: -; V gene: TRBV5-5; D gene: -; CDR3 protein: CASSLEGGSWNYEQYF; CDR3 DNA: TGTGCCAGCAGCTTGGAGGGCGGGTCTTGGAACTACGAGCAGTACTTC